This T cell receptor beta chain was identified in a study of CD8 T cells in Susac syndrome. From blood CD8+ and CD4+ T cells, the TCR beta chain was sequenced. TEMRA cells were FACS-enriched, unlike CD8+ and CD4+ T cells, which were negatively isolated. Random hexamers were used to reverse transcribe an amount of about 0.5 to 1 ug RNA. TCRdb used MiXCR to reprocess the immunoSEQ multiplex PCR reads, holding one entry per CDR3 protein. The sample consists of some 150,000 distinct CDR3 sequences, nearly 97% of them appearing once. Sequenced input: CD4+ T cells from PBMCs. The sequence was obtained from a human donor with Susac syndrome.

The CDR3 loop is CATSESPGRIQETQYF. The CDR3 DNA reads TGTGCCACCAGTGAATCTCCTGGACGGATTCAAGAGACCCAGTACTTC. This sequence joins TRBV24-1 and TRBJ2-5, with D unclear. The CDR3 length is 16 residues. Trimming cost V 4 bases and J 2 bases, with 16 bases left between them. Germline CDR1 reads KGHDR; CDR2 reads SFDVKD.